The clone carrying this T cell receptor (beta chain) was seen repeatedly, ten times or more. The authors built TCR beta libraries using iRepertoire HTBI primers and Arm-PCR of CDR3 regions. In TCRdb, the multiplex PCR reads were re-called with MiXCR into one record per CDR3 protein. The sample contains more than 400,000 distinct CDR3 sequences, 15% to 20% of which appear only once. The sample originates from a study of regulatory T cells in long-lasting Graves disease. Time point reported: newly diagnosed GD, antithyroid drugs for less than 3 months. PBMC RNA was the source of the TCR library. The V and J ends lost 5 bases and 5 bases, in that order; junction bases with no gene match: 16. CDR3 size: 18 residues. Germline lookup yields CDR1 SGHAT and CDR2 FQNNGV. These data were also filed under a second study, of T cells in Graves' hyperthyroidism and ophthalmopathy. From that report: Stable hyperthyroidism was separated from ophthalmopathy by a model based on 13 V-J features.

This chain joins TRBV11-2 and TRBJ2-7; 12 bases map to TRBD2. The sample was peripheral blood mononuclear cells (PBMCs), taken at new diagnosis, from a patient treated with antithyroid drugs. This receptor was identified in a man between 40 and 49 years old with Graves disease. CDR3 DNA: TGTGCCAGCAGCCTGCAGACTAGCGGGAGTTTCCAGGTCCACGAGCAGTACTTC. Its protein product is CASSLQTSGSFQVHEQYF.